This T cell receptor beta chain was retrieved from a study of a mutant IDH1 vaccine in newly diagnosed glioma. The time point denotes: week 11, during vaccination. Every single dose of the vaccine, 300 ug of mutant IDH1 20-mer peptide, came with topical imiquimod. This CDR3 is built from 18 residues. After removal of 0 bases from V and 1 base from J, the junction contained 5 bases not matched to a gene. Germline V gene data show CDR1 as SGHRS and CDR2 as YFSETQ. Concerning this clone: As yet, its antigen is unknown.

Assay used: immunoSEQ multiplex PCR; TCRdb lists only in-frame clones, some missing. This sample has about 62,000 clones, with approximately 91% found just once. The sequenced sample was PBMCs, obtained from a glioma patient whose treatment included an IDH1 peptide vaccine. The chain employs TRBV5-1 and TRBJ2-1; the match to TRBD2 covers 12 bases. The TCR comes from a man in his forties with glioma. The CDR3 sequence: CASSLVTSGSDSYNEQFF. The CDR3 DNA sequence: TGCGCCAGCAGCTTGGTGACTAGCGGGAGTGATTCCTACAATGAGCAGTTCTTC.